This T cell receptor (beta chain) was observed in a study of T cell repertoires in cytomegalovirus infection. Findings and limits, study-wide: The response measured ex vivo was dominated by TCR beta clonotypes (HLA-C-restricted and CMV-specific).

The ends were cut back, 7 bases at V and 5 bases at J, with 18 bases in the middle. In germline, CDR1 is MNHEY, CDR2 SMNVEV (reference sequence). The CDR3 is 14 amino acids. With regard to this clonotype: Antigen: not known.

TCRdb re-called the reads through MiXCR, storing one row per CDR3 protein. The table has roughly 700,000 distinct CDR3 sequences, roughly 36% seen once; the top ten hold 15% to 20%. The sample here was cultured PBMCs, taken from culture after CMV antigen stimulation. The rearrangement uses TRBV27 and TRBJ2-7; D not certain. The sequence was collected from a human donor in good health (CMV status not recorded). Some clones in this sample may be carry-over from other donors' samples. This CDR3 is CASKWALSNHEQYF. In nucleotides, the CDR3 is TGTGCCAGCAAGTGGGCACTTTCGAACCACGAGCAGTACTTC.